This T cell receptor beta chain was retrieved from a study of beta chain features in type 1 diabetes. The study, taken as a whole, reports: In every one of the four CD4+ subsets, TCRB CDR3s were moderately but significantly shorter in Type 1 diabetes patients. Diminished insertions and augmented deletions at VDJ junctions characterized type 1 diabetes patients.

Expressed TCRB transcripts were sequenced because the entire RNA isolate underwent reverse transcription. Sequencing was performed with immunoSEQ multiplex PCR; in TCRdb, only in-frame clones are kept and a portion is missing. In the table there are 680,000 or so clones, roughly 13% of which are singletons. About this clone itself: Its antigen is as yet unknown.

The V gene lost 2 bases and the J gene lost 4 bases, with 13 bases spanning the gap. The CDR3 contains 15 residues. Germline values: CDR1 SSHAT, CDR2 FNYEAQ (reference sequence). Specimen: naive CD4+ T cells from blood. The TCR was taken from a young man with type 1 diabetes. The chain joins TRBV7-7 to TRBJ2-3, with D unresolved. CDR3 coding DNA: TGTGCCAGCAGCTTAAAGGGTGAGCCAGCAGATACGCAGTATTTT. Translation: CASSLKGEPADTQYF.